One and the same sample provided the 4 T cell receptor beta chains below, sequenced in a study of shared clonotypes between healthy human individuals. The table came from immunoSEQ multiplex PCR; TCRdb's copy has only in-frame clones and leaves some out. The table records around 2,000,000 clones, 85% to 95% of them present only once. Naive CD8 cells lacked CD45RO, underwent positive selection for CCR7 and left out terminally differentiated effector memory CD45RA+ cells. Sequenced material: naive CD8+ T cells from PBMCs. The receptors were gathered from a man between 18 and 35 years old in good health. Some clones in this sample may be carry-over from other donors' samples.

The J gene is TRBJ2-7, the V gene TRBV4-1, with D possibly TRBD1 on 6 matching bases. This CDR3 contains 15 residues. CDR1 and CDR2 (germline): MGHRA, YSYEKL. V lost 2 bases and J lost 3, with 14 bases in between. The CDR3 bases are TGCGCCAGCAGCCAACTACCCACGACAGGCTACGAGCAGTACTTC. Its protein is CASSQLPTTGYEQYF.

The chain recombines TRBV19 with TRBJ1-1, with TRBD1 matching over 7 bases. This CDR3 is built from 15 residues. The V gene's germline CDR1 is LNHDA and CDR2 SQIVND (reference sequence). The J segment lost 0 bases and the V segment lost 8 bases, leaving 9 bases of the junction unmatched. In DNA form, the CDR3 reads TGTGCCAGTGGGGTTGGGACAGTTTTGAACACTGAAGCTTTCTTT. This codes for CASGVGTVLNTEAFF.

In its sample, this clone was seen once. The CDR3 loop reads CASSQGLSGGGYEQYF. CDR3 in DNA: TGCGCCAGCAGCCAAGGTCTCTCGGGAGGAGGCTACGAGCAGTACTTC. This chain uses TRBV4-1 with TRBJ2-7, with 7 bases lining up with TRBD2. V lost 1 base, J lost 3 bases, and 9 bases stayed unmatched. This CDR3 spans 16 amino acids. Germline V gene sequence: CDR1 MGHRA, CDR2 YSYEKL.

This rearrangement joins TRBV4-2 to TRBJ2-7; D tentatively reads TRBD1 or TRBD2 (6 bases each). The V end was cut by 5 bases, the J end by 2 bases, with 19 bases between. This CDR3 spans 16 amino acids. The germline gives CDR1 LGHNA, CDR2 YNFKEQ. CDR3: CASSIQPVGGPYEQYF. CDR3 coding DNA: TGTGCCAGCAGCATCCAGCCTGTGGGGGGCCCCTACGAGCAGTACTTC.